Presented here are 16 T cell receptor beta chains from one specimen sequenced in a study of tumor-infiltrating lymphocytes in primary liver carcinoma. From unsorted bulk tissue weighing about 20-32 mg, DNA and RNA were co-extracted. The template, around 520 ng total RNA, yielded TCR beta cDNA made with a constant-region primer. Library construction for TCR beta comprised three nested multiplex PCR rounds performed with slightly modified ARM-PCR. A C-beta reverse primer and TRBV1-TRBV30 forward primers served in each of the first two PCR rounds, at about 9 cycles apiece. Via MiXCR, TCRdb re-called the multiplex PCR reads, giving one row per CDR3 protein. The sample lists some 94,000 distinct CDR3 sequences, about 70% occurring once. Input material: liver tumor tissue from sampling region 5. Sample subset: tumor region T5, tumor centre. The source of these receptors is a woman in her fifties or sixties with primary liver carcinoma and hepatitis B virus infection.

The gene calls are TRBV28 and TRBJ2-2; tentatively, D is TRBD1 (6 bases). The CDR3 spans 15 residues. Trimming cost V 6 bases and J 7 bases, with 18 bases left between them. The germline CDR1 and CDR2 sequences are MDHEN and SYDVKM. CDR3: CASRPTYRVGGELFF. DNA for the CDR3: TGTGCCAGCAGGCCGACCTACAGGGTCGGCGGGGAGCTGTTTTTT. The complete variable domain, with remaining parts taken from reference TRBV28 and TRBJ2-2, reads DVKVTQSSRYLVKRTGEKVFLECVQDMDHENMFWYRQDPGLGLRLIYFSYDVKMKEKGDIPEGYSVSREKKERFSLILESASTNQTSMYLCASRPTYRVGGELFFGEGSRLTVL.

Only a few counts were recorded for this clonotype. The germline gene is not matched at one end of the junction; a read error may be the cause. V is TRBV4-2 and J is TRBJ2-2; 12 bases fit TRBD2. Looked up from germline, CDR1 is LGHNA and CDR2 is YNFKEQ. The CDR3 length is 18 residues. CDR3 in amino acids: CASSHRLAGGPRTGELLF. CDR3 bases: TGTGCCAGCAGCCACCGCCTAGCGGGAGGGCCGAGAACCGGGGAGCTGCTTTTT.

With respect to this clonotype: A much larger clone lies one base from this, so it may be a read error. The chain couples TRBV14 to TRBJ2-2; TRBD2 might be the D (6 bases). This CDR3 is 17 amino acids long. From germline, CDR1 is SGHDN and CDR2 FVKESK. The CDR3 region has the DNA TGTGCCAGCAGCCCGTCTATAGCGGAGGAGAACGCCGGGGAGCTGTTTTTT. Translation: CASSPSIAEENAGELFF.

By sample share, this clonotype is medium-sized. The CDR3 coding sequence is TGTGCCAGCAGCTTAGTGGCGGCGGCAGGTAGGCCGGTGGAGCAGTTCTTC. It encodes CASSLVAAAGRPVEQFF. The rearrangement links TRBV11-2 to TRBJ2-1, with D hard to call. The CDR3 is 17 amino acids. V lost 1 base and J 10 bases, leaving 23 bases between the germline ends. Looked up from germline, CDR1 is SGHAT and CDR2 is FQNNGV.

This clonotype has a count of ten or more. The chain couples TRBV4-1 to TRBJ2-5; 8 bases agree with TRBD1. V dropped 1 base and J dropped 1; count of bases not matched to a gene: 5. Germline assignment: CDR1 MGHRA and CDR2 YSYEKL. This CDR3 has 16 residues. CDR3 DNA: TGCGCCAGCAGCCAAGGTGGGACAGGCTTCCAAGAGACCCAGTACTTC. Translation: CASSQGGTGFQETQYF.

This clonotype has a handful of counts. One base away lies a much larger clone, so this may be a sequencing read error. CDR3: CATQGTSVSNEQFF. The CDR3, as DNA: TGTGCCACCCAGGGGACTAGCGTATCCAATGAGCAGTTCTTC. The V and J genes are TRBV15 and TRBJ2-1, with 10 bases lining up with TRBD2. Germline-derived CDR1 and CDR2 are LNHNV and YYDKDF (reference sequence). Losses at the gene ends were 8 bases for V and 6 bases for J; bases not matched to a gene: 7. CDR3 size: 14 residues. Filled out from reference TRBV15 and TRBJ2-1, the complete variable domain reads DAMVIQNPRYQVTQFGKPVTLSCSQTLNHNVMYWYQQKSSQAPKLLFHYYDKDFNNEADTPDNFQSRRPNTSFCFLDIRSPGLGDTAMYLCATQGTSVSNEQFFGPGTRLTVL.

On this clonotype: One junction end disagrees with the germline gene, perhaps due to a read error. The V and J genes are TRBV30 and TRBJ1-2, with no clear D. This CDR3 is built from 13 residues. CDR1 GTSNPN and CDR2 SVGIG come from the germline V gene (reference sequence). The CDR3 spells CAWGQDLNYSYTF. In DNA, the CDR3 is TGTGCCTGGGGTCAGGACCTTAACTATAGCTACACCTTC.

This clonotype has just a few counts. The rearrangement links TRBV2 to TRBJ1-1; perhaps TRBD1 as D (6 bases). From germline, CDR1 is SNHLY and CDR2 FYNNEI. Trimming stripped 3 bases from V and 2 bases from J, with 10 bases between. This CDR3 spans 14 amino acids. DNA of the CDR3: TGTGCCAGCAGTGAGGGGACATACAACACTGAAGCTTTCTTT. This sequence encodes CASSEGTYNTEAFF.

As for this clonotype: This clone may be a read error of a much larger clone one base away. This chain links TRBV13 with TRBJ1-1; TRBD1 might be the D (5 bases). This CDR3 spans 11 amino acids. CDR1 and CDR2 (germline): PRHDT, FYEKMQ (reference sequence). The CDR3 loop is CACSSRAEAFF. The CDR3 region has the DNA TGTGCCTGCAGCTCCAGGGCTGAAGCTTTCTTT.

This clonotype has a handful of counts. Compared with germline, one end of the junction differs, possibly owing to a read error. The rearrangement joins TRBV9 to TRBJ2-3, with D perhaps TRBD2 (5 bases). This CDR3 has 12 amino acids. The germline gives CDR1 SGDLS, CDR2 YYNGEE. The CDR3 loop is CASSVDTSPPLF. The CDR3 DNA reads as TGTGCCAGCAGCGTAGATACTAGTCCCCCTCTTTTT.

In regard to this clonotype: A much larger clonotype is one base distant, so this may be a read error. The V call is TRBV4-1, the J call TRBJ2-6; D unresolved. The CDR3 runs 16 residues. CDR1 and CDR2 from the germline V gene are MGHRA and YSYEKL. In DNA form, the CDR3 reads TGCGCCAGCAGCCAATCGGGCCAATCTGAGGCCAACGTCCTGACTTTC. Translation gives CASSQSGQSEANVLTF.

The chain has TRBV10-3 and TRBJ1-5; unclear D gene. V shed 10 bases and J shed 0 bases, with 16 bases lying between them. Germline assignment: CDR1 ENHRY and CDR2 SYGVKD. The length of the CDR3 is 15 residues. This CDR3 reads CATQPKDASNQPQHF. CDR3 sequence (DNA): TGTGCCACCCAGCCCAAGGACGCTAGCAATCAGCCCCAGCATTTT.

As for this clonotype: This may be a read error: a much more frequent sequence differs by one nucleotide. The chain is built from TRBV14 and TRBJ2-7; D possibly corresponds to TRBD2 (5 bases). Trimming took 2 bases from V and 7 from J, leaving 15 bases between them. Germline-derived CDR1 and CDR2 are SGHDN and FVKESK. This CDR3 has 14 residues. CDR3 sequence (DNA): TGTGCCAGCAGCCAACGGCTAGTGGCGGGTGAGCAGTACTTC. It is translated as CASSQRLVAGEQYF.

In the case of this clonotype: A read error may be the cause here, since a much bigger clone is one base away. This chain links TRBV30 with TRBJ1-1; the D gene is possibly TRBD1 (5 bases). This CDR3 region has 11 residues. Germline V CDR1 and CDR2: GTSNPN, SVGIG (reference sequence). In DNA form, the CDR3 reads TGTGTCTGGAGTGTGAGGGACGAGGCTTTCTTT. Amino acid sequence: CVWSVRDEAFF.

Remarks on this clonotype: Its ends do not fully match the called genes, so a read error is possible. The chain carries TRBV11-3 and TRBJ2-7, with a possible D match to TRBD2 (6 bases). CDR1 is SGHNT and CDR2 is YENEEA in the germline V gene. This CDR3 spans 15 amino acids. The CDR3 is CASRLGGTGAYVQCF. Here the CDR3 DNA reads TGTGCCAGCAGATTAGGAGGGACTGGAGCCTACGTGCAGTGCTTC.

About this clonotype: The missing conserved phenylalanine or tryptophan at the end of this CDR3 makes a read error likely. This sequence joins TRBV4-2 and TRBJ2-3; D uncertain. The CDR3 totals 14 residues. The germline gives CDR1 LGHNA, CDR2 YNFKEQ. Trimming left V 1 base short and J 1 base short, with 6 bases between. The CDR3 is CASSQVRGTDTQYL. Here the CDR3 DNA reads TGTGCCAGCAGCCAAGTTCGCGGCACAGATACGCAGTATCTT.